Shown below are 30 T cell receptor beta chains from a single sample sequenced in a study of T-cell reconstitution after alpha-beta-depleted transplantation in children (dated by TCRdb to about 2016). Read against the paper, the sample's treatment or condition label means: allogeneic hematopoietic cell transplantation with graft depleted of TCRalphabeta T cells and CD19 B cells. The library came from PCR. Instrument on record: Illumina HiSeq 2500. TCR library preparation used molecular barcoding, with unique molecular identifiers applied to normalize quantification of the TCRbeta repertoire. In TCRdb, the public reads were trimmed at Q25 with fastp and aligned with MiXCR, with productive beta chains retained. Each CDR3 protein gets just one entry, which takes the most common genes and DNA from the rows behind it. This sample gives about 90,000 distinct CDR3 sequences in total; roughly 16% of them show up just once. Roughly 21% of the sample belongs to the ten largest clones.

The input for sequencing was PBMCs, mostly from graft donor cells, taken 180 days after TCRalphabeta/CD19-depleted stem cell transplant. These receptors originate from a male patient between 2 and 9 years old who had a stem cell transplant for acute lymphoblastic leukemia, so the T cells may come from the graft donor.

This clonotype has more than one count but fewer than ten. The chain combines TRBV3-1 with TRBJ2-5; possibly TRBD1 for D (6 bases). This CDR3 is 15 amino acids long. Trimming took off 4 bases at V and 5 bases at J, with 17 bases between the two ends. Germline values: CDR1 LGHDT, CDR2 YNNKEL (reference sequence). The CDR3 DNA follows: TGTGCCAGCAGCCTAGAGACAGGTTGGATGGAGACCCAGTACTTC. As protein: CASSLETGWMETQYF.

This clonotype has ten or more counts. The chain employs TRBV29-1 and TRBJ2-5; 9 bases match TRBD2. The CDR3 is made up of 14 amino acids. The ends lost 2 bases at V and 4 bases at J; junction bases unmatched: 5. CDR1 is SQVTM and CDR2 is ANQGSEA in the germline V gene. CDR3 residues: CSVEWSSGAETQYF. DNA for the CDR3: TGCAGCGTTGAATGGTCTAGCGGGGCAGAGACCCAGTACTTC.

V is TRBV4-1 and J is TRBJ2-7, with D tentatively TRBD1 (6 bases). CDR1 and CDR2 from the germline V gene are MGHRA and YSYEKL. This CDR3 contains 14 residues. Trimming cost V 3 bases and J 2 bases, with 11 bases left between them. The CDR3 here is CASSHLGAAYEQYF. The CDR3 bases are TGCGCCAGCAGCCATCTGGGGGCAGCCTACGAGCAGTACTTC.

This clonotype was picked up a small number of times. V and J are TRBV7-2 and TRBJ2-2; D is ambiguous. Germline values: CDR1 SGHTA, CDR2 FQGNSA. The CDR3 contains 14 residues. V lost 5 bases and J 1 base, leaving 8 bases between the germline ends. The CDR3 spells CASSTVQNTGELFF. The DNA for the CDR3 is TGTGCCAGCAGCACCGTTCAGAACACCGGGGAGCTGTTTTTT.

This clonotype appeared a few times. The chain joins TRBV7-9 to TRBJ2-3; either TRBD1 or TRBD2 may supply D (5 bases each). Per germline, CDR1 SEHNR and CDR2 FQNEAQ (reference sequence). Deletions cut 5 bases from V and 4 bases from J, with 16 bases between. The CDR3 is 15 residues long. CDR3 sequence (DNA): TGTGCCAGCAGCGCCCGGGACCCGGGCCCAGATACGCAGTATTTT. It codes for CASSARDPGPDTQYF.

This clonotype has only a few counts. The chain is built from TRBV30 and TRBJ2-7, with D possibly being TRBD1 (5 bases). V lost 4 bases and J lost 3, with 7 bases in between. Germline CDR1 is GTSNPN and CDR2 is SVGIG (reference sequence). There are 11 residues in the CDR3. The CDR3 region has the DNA TGTGCCTGGATGACAGTCTACGAGCAGTACTTC. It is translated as CAWMTVYEQYF.

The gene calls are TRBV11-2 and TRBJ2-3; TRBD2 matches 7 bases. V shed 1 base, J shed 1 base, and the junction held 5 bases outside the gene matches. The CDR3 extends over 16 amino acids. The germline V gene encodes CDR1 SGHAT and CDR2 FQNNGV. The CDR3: CASSLVPAGGTDTQYF. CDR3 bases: TGTGCCAGCAGCTTAGTACCGGCGGGGGGCACAGATACGCAGTATTTT. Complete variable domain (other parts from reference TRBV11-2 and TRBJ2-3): EAGVAQSPRYKIIEKRQSVAFWCNPISGHATLYWYQQILGQGPKLLIQFQNNGVVDDSQLPKDRFSAERLKGVDSTLKIQPAKLEDSAVYLCASSLVPAGGTDTQYFGPGTRLTVL.

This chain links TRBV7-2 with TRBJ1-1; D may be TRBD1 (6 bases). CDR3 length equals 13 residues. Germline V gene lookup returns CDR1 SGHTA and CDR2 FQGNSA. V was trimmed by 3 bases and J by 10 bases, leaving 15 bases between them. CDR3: CASSFTGTIGAFF. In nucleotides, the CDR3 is TGTGCCAGCAGCTTCACAGGGACCATCGGAGCTTTCTTT.

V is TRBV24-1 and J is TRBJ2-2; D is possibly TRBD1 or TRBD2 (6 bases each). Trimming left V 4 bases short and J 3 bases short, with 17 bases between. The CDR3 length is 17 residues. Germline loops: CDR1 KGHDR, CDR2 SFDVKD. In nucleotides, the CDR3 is TGTGCCACCAGTGACTCCCCGGCCGGGGGCTACACCGGGGAGCTGTTTTTT. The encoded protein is CATSDSPAGGYTGELFF.

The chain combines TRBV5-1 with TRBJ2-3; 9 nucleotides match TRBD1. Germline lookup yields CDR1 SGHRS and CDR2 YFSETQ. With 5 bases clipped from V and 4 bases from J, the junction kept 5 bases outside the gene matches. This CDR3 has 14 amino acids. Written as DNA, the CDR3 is TGCGCCAGCAGGGGACAGGGTTTTCCAGATACGCAGTATTTT. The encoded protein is CASRGQGFPDTQYF.

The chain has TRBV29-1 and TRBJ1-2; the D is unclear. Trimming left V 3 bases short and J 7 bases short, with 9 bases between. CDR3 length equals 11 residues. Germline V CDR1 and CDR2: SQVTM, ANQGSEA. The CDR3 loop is CSVEGSGGYTF. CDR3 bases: TGCAGCGTTGAGGGAAGTGGTGGCTACACCTTC.

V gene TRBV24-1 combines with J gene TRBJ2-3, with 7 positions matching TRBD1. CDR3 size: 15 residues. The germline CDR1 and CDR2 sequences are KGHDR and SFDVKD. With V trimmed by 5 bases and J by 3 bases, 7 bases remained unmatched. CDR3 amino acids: CATSGGQTFTDTQYF. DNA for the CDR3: TGTGCCACCAGTGGGGGACAGACTTTTACAGATACGCAGTATTTT.

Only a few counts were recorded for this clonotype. CDR3 amino acids: CSARAGLWYTEAFF. CDR3 DNA: TGCAGTGCTAGGGCAGGGCTCTGGTACACTGAAGCTTTCTTT. The rearrangement joins TRBV20-1 to TRBJ1-1; D is possibly TRBD1 (5 bases). Germline CDR1 reads DFQATT; CDR2 reads SNEGSKA (reference sequence). The CDR3 covers 14 residues. V lost 3 bases, J lost 3 bases, and 14 bases lay in between.

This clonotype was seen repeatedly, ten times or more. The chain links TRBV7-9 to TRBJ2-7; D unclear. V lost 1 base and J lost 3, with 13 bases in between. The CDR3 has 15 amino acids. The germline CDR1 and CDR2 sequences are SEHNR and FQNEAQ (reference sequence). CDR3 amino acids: CASSLDGVKVYEQYF. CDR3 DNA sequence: TGTGCCAGCAGCTTAGACGGAGTTAAAGTCTACGAGCAGTACTTC.

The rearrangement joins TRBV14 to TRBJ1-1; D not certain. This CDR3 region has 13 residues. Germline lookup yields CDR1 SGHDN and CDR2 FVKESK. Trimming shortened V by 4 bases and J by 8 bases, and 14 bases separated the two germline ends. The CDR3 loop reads CASSRLPLYEAFF. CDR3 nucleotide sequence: TGTGCCAGCAGCCGGCTTCCGCTGTACGAAGCTTTCTTT.

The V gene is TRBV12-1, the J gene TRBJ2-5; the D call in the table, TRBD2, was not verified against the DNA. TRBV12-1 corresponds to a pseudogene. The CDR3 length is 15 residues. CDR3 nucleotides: TGTGCCAGCAGCCCGGGACTTCTGGGGGTGGAGACCCAGTACTTC. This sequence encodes CASSPGLLGVETQYF.

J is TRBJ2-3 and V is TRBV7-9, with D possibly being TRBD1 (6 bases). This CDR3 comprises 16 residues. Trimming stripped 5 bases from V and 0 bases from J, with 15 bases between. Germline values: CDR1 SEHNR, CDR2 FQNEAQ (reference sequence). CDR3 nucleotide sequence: TGTGCCAGCAGCCCCAGGGGAATGACTAGCACAGATACGCAGTATTTT. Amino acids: CASSPRGMTSTDTQYF.

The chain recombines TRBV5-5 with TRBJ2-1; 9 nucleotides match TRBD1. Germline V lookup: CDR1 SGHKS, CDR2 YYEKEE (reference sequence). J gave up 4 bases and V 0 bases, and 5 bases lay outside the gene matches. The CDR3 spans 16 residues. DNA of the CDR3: TGTGCCAGCAGCTTGGGAAACAGGGGGCAGTACAATGAGCAGTTCTTC. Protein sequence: CASSLGNRGQYNEQFF.

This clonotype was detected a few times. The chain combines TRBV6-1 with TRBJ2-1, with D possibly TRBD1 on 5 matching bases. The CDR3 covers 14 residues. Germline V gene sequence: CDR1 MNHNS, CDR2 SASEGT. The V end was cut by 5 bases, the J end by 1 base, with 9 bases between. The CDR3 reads CASSPAGSYNEQFF. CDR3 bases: TGTGCCAGCAGTCCGGCAGGGTCCTACAATGAGCAGTTCTTC.

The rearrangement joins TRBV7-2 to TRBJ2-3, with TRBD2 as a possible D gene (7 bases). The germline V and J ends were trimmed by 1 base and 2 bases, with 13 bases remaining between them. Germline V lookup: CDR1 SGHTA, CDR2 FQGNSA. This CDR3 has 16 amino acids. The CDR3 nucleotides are TGTGCCAGCAGCTTAGAGGGGCGGGGGCCCACAGATACGCAGTATTTT. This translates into CASSLEGRGPTDTQYF.

CDR3 nucleotide sequence: TGTGCCAGCAGCTTAGAGGGGGGGAGATACCAAGAGACCCAGTACTTC. Its translation is CASSLEGGRYQETQYF. The chain uses TRBV7-2 and TRBJ2-5; perhaps TRBD2 as D (7 bases). Trimming stripped 1 base from V and 0 bases from J, with 12 bases between. Germline CDR1 is SGHTA and CDR2 is FQGNSA. This CDR3 comprises 16 residues.

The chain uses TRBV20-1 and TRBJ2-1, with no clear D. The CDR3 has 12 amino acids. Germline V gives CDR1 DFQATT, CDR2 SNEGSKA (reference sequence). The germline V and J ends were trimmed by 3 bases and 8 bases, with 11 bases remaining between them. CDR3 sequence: CSASSGMDEQFF. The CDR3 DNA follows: TGCAGTGCTAGTTCTGGGATGGATGAGCAGTTCTTC.

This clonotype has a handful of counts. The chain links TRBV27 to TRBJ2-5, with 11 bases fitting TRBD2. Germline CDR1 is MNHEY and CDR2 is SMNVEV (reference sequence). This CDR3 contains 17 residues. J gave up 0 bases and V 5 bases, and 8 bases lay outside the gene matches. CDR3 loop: CASSPKIAGGYQETQYF. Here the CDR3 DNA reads TGTGCCAGCAGTCCGAAAATAGCGGGGGGGTACCAAGAGACCCAGTACTTC.

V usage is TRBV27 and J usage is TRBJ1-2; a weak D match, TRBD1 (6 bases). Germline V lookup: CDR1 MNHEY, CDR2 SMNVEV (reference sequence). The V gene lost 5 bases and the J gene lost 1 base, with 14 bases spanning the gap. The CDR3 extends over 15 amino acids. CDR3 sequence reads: CASSPIGGFNYGYTF. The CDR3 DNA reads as TGTGCCAGCAGTCCTATTGGGGGCTTTAACTATGGCTACACCTTC.

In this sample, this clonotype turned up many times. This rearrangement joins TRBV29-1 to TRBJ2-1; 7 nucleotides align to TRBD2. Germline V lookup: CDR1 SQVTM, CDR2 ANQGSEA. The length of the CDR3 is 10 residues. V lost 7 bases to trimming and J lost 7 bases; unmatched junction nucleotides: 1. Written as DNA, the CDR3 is TGCAGCGCCGGGGGGAATGAGCAGTTCTTC. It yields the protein CSAGGNEQFF.

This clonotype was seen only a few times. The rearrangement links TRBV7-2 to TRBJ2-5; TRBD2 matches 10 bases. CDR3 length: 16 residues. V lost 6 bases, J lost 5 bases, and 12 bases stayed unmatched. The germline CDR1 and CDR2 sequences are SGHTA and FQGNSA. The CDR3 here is CASRSNLGTSAETQYF. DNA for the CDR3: TGTGCCAGCAGATCGAACCTGGGGACTAGCGCGGAGACCCAGTACTTC. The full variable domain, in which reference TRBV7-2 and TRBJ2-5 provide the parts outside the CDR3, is GAGVSQSPSNKVTEKGKDVELRCDPISGHTALYWYRQSLGQGLEFLIYFQGNSAPDKSGLPSDRFSAERTGGSVSTLTIQRTQQEDSAVYLCASRSNLGTSAETQYFGPGTRLLVL.

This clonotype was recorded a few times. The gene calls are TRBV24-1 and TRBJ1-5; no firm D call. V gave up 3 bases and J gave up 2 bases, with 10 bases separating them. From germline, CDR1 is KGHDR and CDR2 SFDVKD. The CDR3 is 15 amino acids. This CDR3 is CATSDRSRGNQPQHF. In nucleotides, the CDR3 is TGTGCCACCAGTGATCGTTCTAGGGGCAATCAGCCCCAGCATTTT.

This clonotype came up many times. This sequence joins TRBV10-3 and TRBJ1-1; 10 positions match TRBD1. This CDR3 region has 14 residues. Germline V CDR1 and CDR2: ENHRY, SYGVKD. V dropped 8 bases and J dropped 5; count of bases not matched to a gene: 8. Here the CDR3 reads CAISPGTGETEAFF. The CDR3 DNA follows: TGTGCCATCTCCCCCGGGACAGGGGAGACTGAAGCTTTCTTT.

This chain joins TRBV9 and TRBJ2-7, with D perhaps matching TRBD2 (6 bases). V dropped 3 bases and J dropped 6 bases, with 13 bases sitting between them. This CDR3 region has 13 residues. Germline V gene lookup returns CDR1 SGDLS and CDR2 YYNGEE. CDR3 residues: CASSGGTFREQYF. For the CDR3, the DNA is TGTGCCAGCAGCGGGGGGACTTTCCGCGAGCAGTACTTC.

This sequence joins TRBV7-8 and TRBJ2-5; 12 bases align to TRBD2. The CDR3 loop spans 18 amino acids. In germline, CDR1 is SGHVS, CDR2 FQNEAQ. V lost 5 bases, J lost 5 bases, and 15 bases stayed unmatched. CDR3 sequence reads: CASSTRIPSGGARETQYF. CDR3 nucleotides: TGTGCCAGCAGCACCCGGATTCCTAGCGGGGGGGCTAGGGAGACCCAGTACTTC.